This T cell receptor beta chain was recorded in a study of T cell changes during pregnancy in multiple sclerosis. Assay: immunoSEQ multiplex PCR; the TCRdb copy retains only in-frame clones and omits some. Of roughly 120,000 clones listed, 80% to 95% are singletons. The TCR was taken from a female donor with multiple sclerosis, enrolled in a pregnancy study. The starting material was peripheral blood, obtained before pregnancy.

The DNA for the CDR3 is TGTGCCAGCACTTGGGAGGGTGGGGCCCAGTACTTC. It translates to CASTWEGGAQYF. V usage is TRBV6-5 and J usage is TRBJ2-5; TRBD2 matches 7 bases. The CDR3 runs to 12 residues. With V trimmed by 7 bases and J by 9 bases, 8 bases remained unmatched. Germline V gene sequence: CDR1 MNHEY, CDR2 SVGAGI.